The 29 T cell receptor beta chains given below trace back to one sample, sequenced in a study of cytomegalovirus exposure and HLA in healthy donors. PCR primers comprised 60 Vbeta and 13 Jbeta primers. Sequencing used immunoSEQ multiplex PCR; TCRdb keeps in-frame clones, though not all of them. Its listing shows tens of thousands of clones. Sequenced: PBMCs. Receptors were obtained from a female donor in good health and CMV-seropositive.

The rearrangement joins TRBV18 to TRBJ1-5; tentative D call: TRBD1 (6 bases). This CDR3 is 16 amino acids long. Germline V gene sequence: CDR1 KGHSH, CDR2 LQKENI. Trimming stripped 0 bases from V and 1 base from J, with 10 bases between. CDR3 in amino acids: CASSPPGAGSNQPQHF. The CDR3 DNA is TGTGCCAGCTCACCACCGGGGGCCGGGAGCAATCAGCCCCAGCATTTT.

This clone is classed as medium-sized by frequency. The chain is built from TRBV5-4 and TRBJ2-1, with 9 bases lining up with TRBD1. With 4 bases clipped from V and 7 bases from J, the junction kept 9 bases outside the gene matches. Germline CDR1 and CDR2: SGHNT and YYREEE (reference sequence). This CDR3 is built from 15 residues. The CDR3, as DNA: TGTGCCAGCAGCGTCACCGGGACAGGGCGAAATGAGCAGTTCTTC. This codes for CASSVTGTGRNEQFF.

The chain has TRBV4-2 and TRBJ2-1, with 8 nucleotides matching TRBD2. Germline CDR1 is LGHNA and CDR2 is YNFKEQ. The ends lost 3 bases at V and 5 bases at J; junction bases unmatched: 9. This CDR3 has 16 residues. As DNA, the CDR3 is TGTGCCAGCAGCCAGGGAGCGGGAGAGGGTGACAATGAGCAGTTCTTC. Protein product: CASSQGAGEGDNEQFF.

The chain links TRBV11-3 to TRBJ1-5; 7 bases match TRBD1. V gave up 11 bases and J gave up 4 bases; unmatched junction bases: 11. Per germline, CDR1 SGHNT and CDR2 YENEEA. CDR3 length: 14 residues. CDR3 nucleotides: TGTGCCGGGGGAAAAGGGGGCGTGAATCAGCCCCAGCATTTT. Amino acid sequence: CAGGKGGVNQPQHF. The full variable domain, with the rest looked up from reference TRBV11-3 and TRBJ1-5, is EAGVVQSPRYKIIEKKQPVAFWCNPISGHNTLYWYLQNLGQGPELLIRYENEEAVDDSQLPKDRFSAERLKGVDSTLKIQPAELGDSAVYLCAGGKGGVNQPQHFGDGTRLSIL.

The chain combines TRBV4-3 with TRBJ2-3; TRBD1 is a possible D gene (5 bases). Germline V gene lookup returns CDR1 LGHNA and CDR2 YSLEER. The V end lost 1 base, the J end lost 0 bases, and 11 bases lay between the germline ends. This CDR3 is built from 16 residues. The CDR3 spells CASSQVYAGSTDTQYF. CDR3 nucleotides: TGCGCCAGCAGCCAAGTTTACGCAGGGAGCACAGATACGCAGTATTTT.

The V gene is TRBV2, the J gene TRBJ1-2, with a possible D match to TRBD1 (5 bases). Germline V gene sequence: CDR1 SNHLY, CDR2 FYNNEI. This CDR3 spans 14 amino acids. Trimming cost V 5 bases and J 4 bases, with 14 bases left between them. CDR3 nucleotide sequence: TGTGCCAGCAGTCCCTCCGACAGCTCCTATGGCTACACCTTC. The encoded protein is CASSPSDSSYGYTF.

The chain combines TRBV9 with TRBJ2-3; the match to TRBD2 covers 9 bases. Germline V gene sequence: CDR1 SGDLS, CDR2 YYNGEE. CDR3 size: 16 residues. V lost 0 bases, J lost 1 base, and 3 bases stayed unmatched. CDR3 protein: CASSVVAGERTDTQYF. In nucleotides, the CDR3 is TGTGCCAGCAGCGTAGTAGCGGGGGAGCGCACAGATACGCAGTATTTT. The entire variable domain, with the rest obtained from reference TRBV9 and TRBJ2-3, is as follows: DSGVTQTPKHLITATGQRVTLRCSPRSGDLSVYWYQQSLDQGLQFLIQYYNGEERAKGNILERFSAQQFPDLHSELNLSSLELGDSALYFCASSVVAGERTDTQYFGPGTRLTVL.

The chain has TRBV5-6 and TRBJ2-7, with 8 bases that match TRBD1. V dropped 4 bases and J dropped 2; count of bases not matched to a gene: 11. CDR3 length equals 16 residues. Germline V gene lookup returns CDR1 SGHDT and CDR2 YYEEEE. The CDR3 DNA is TGTGCCAGCAGCAGGGGACAGGCCGGTTTAGCCTACGAGCAGTACTTC. Protein: CASSRGQAGLAYEQYF.

The CDR3 loop reads CASTLLAGGTDTQYF. The CDR3 DNA sequence: TGTGCCAGCACCCTCCTAGCGGGGGGCACAGATACGCAGTATTTT. This chain links TRBV6-1 with TRBJ2-3, with 10 bases fitting TRBD2. CDR3 length: 15 amino acids. CDR1 and CDR2 (germline): MNHNS, SASEGT. V dropped 7 bases and J dropped 1; count of bases not matched to a gene: 5.

A note on this clone: Other DNA variants within this sample encode the same CDR3. The chain couples TRBV18 to TRBJ1-1; no definite D call. V was cut by 4 bases and J by 1 base, with 7 bases left in between. In germline, CDR1 is KGHSH, CDR2 LQKENI. This CDR3 is 13 amino acids long. The CDR3 nucleotides read TGTGCCAGCTCACTTGATAGGAACACTGAAGCTTTCTTT. Amino acid sequence: CASSLDRNTEAFF.

V is TRBV6-1 and J is TRBJ2-4; tentatively, D is TRBD2 (5 bases). Trimming cost V 1 base and J 0 bases, with 10 bases left between them. Germline CDR1 MNHNS, CDR2 SASEGT. The CDR3 totals 16 residues. This CDR3 reads CASSEVEVLAKNIQYF. DNA of the CDR3: TGTGCCAGCAGTGAAGTGGAGGTTTTAGCCAAAAACATTCAGTACTTC.

This rearrangement joins TRBV7-9 to TRBJ2-3; 10 nucleotides agree with TRBD2. The CDR3 is 15 residues long. J was trimmed by 11 bases and V by 0 bases; bases with no gene match: 8. Germline values: CDR1 SEHNR, CDR2 FQNEAQ (reference sequence). The CDR3 region has the DNA TGTGCCAGCAGCTTAGCGCTAGCGGGGGAGCCAGGGCAGTATTTT. Amino acids: CASSLALAGEPGQYF.

The rearrangement uses TRBV27 and TRBJ2-7; 7 positions agree with TRBD1. V was clipped by 6 bases and J by 2 bases; unmatched bases: 10. Germline CDR1 is MNHEY and CDR2 is SMNVEV (reference sequence). This CDR3 spans 15 amino acids. The DNA for the CDR3 is TGTGCCAGCAGCCTCGGGACAGTCTTCCCCTACGAGCAGTACTTC. It encodes CASSLGTVFPYEQYF.

The rearrangement links TRBV6-5 to TRBJ1-3; 9 bases are a match to TRBD1. CDR1 MNHEY and CDR2 SVGAGI come from the germline V gene. The CDR3 runs 14 residues. CDR3 DNA sequence: TGTGCTACGCACAGGGGGCTACCTGGAAACACCATATATTTT. Translation gives CATHRGLPGNTIYF.

The V and J genes are TRBV25-1 and TRBJ1-6, with 7 bases identical to TRBD1. This CDR3 region has 13 residues. The J segment lost 8 bases and the V segment lost 6 bases, leaving 4 bases of the junction unmatched. Germline CDR1 and CDR2: MGHDK and SYGVNS. CDR3 in amino acids: CASSLQGYSPLHF. The CDR3 DNA reads TGTGCCAGCAGCCTACAGGGGTATTCACCCCTCCACTTT.

The chain links TRBV7-6 to TRBJ2-3; 7 bases line up with TRBD1. The junction had 12 bases not matched to a gene; V was cut back by 5 bases and J by 1 base. Germline loops: CDR1 SGHVS, CDR2 FNYEAQ. This CDR3 is 17 amino acids long. As DNA, the CDR3 is TGTGCCAGCAGCCACAACAGGGGTCCCTCCCGCACAGATACGCAGTATTTT. Protein sequence: CASSHNRGPSRTDTQYF.

The chain has TRBV5-1 and TRBJ1-1; 7 positions agree with TRBD1. From germline, CDR1 is SGHRS and CDR2 YFSETQ. The CDR3 loop spans 13 amino acids. Germline trimming cut 2 bases from V and 5 bases from J; bases unmatched to any gene: 3. CDR3 in DNA: TGCGCCAGCAGCTTTGACAGGGTGACTGAAGCTTTCTTT. Translation gives CASSFDRVTEAFF.

The chain is built from TRBV6-1 and TRBJ2-1; a weak D match, TRBD1 (7 bases). The CDR3 extends over 17 amino acids. Trimming left V 3 bases short and J 3 bases short, with 18 bases between. Germline V gene lookup returns CDR1 MNHNS and CDR2 SASEGT. The CDR3 is CASSDFQTGRLYNEQFF. DNA of the CDR3: TGTGCCAGCAGTGATTTCCAGACAGGGAGGCTCTACAATGAGCAGTTCTTC.

V and J are TRBV7-2 and TRBJ1-5, with 9 nucleotides matching TRBD1. Germline CDR1 reads SGHTA; CDR2 reads FQGNSA. With V trimmed by 6 bases and J by 2 bases, 11 bases remained unmatched. CDR3 size: 17 residues. The CDR3 region has the DNA TGTGCCAGCAGTAAACAGGGGGCGCACAATGGCAATCAGCCCCAGCATTTT. Translating it yields CASSKQGAHNGNQPQHF.

Details on this clone: A junction end diverges from the germline sequence, so it may reflect a read error. Other DNA sequences in the same sample also yield this CDR3. The V call is TRBV7-9, the J call TRBJ1-6; D unresolved. The CDR3 covers 15 residues. Germline V gene data show CDR1 as SEHNR and CDR2 as FQNEAQ (reference sequence). The CDR3 DNA is TGTGCCAGCAGCTTATTGCGAGGTGTGGATTCACCCCTACACTTT. Protein: CASSLLRGVDSPLHF.

As to this clone: The identical CDR3 is also encoded by other nucleotide sequences in the sample. The V gene is TRBV6-1, the J gene TRBJ2-3; 12 bases align to TRBD2. CDR3 size: 15 residues. Germline lookup yields CDR1 MNHNS and CDR2 SASEGT. V dropped 2 bases and J dropped 4; count of bases not matched to a gene: 1. As DNA, the CDR3 is TGTGCCAGCAGTGAACTAGCGGGAGGGCCAGATACGCAGTATTTT. It encodes CASSELAGGPDTQYF.

The rearrangement links TRBV4-1 to TRBJ2-7, with TRBD2 matching over 8 bases. The junction had 8 bases not matched to a gene; V was cut back by 5 bases and J by 2 bases. The germline CDR1 and CDR2 sequences are MGHRA and YSYEKL. The CDR3 has 15 residues. The DNA of the CDR3 is TGCGCCAGCAGCTCAAGCGGGGGAAGCGCCTACGAGCAGTACTTC. Translated: CASSSSGGSAYEQYF.

The CDR3 bases are TGCGCCAGCAGCCAACGTCTAGGGAGCGACGAGCAGTACTTC. This encodes CASSQRLGSDEQYF. The chain has TRBV4-1 and TRBJ2-7; maybe TRBD2 (5 bases). CDR3 length equals 14 residues. CDR1 MGHRA and CDR2 YSYEKL come from the germline V gene. Deletions cut 2 bases from V and 5 bases from J, with 13 bases between.

The chain employs TRBV10-3 and TRBJ2-7, with TRBD2 matching 13 bases. V lost 4 bases and J lost 5; bases outside the gene matches: 5. This CDR3 has 15 amino acids. Germline loops: CDR1 ENHRY, CDR2 SYGVKD. As DNA, the CDR3 is TGTGCCATCAGTGGGGGGACTAGCGGGGTGAACGAGCAGTACTTC. Protein sequence: CAISGGTSGVNEQYF.

The V and J genes are TRBV7-9 and TRBJ2-1, with no clear D. The CDR3 consists of 12 residues. Germline V gene lookup returns CDR1 SEHNR and CDR2 FQNEAQ (reference sequence). V was cut by 8 bases and J by 0 bases, with 5 bases left in between. CDR3 sequence (DNA): TGTGCCAGCTTCAGCTCCTACAATGAGCAGTTCTTC. This sequence encodes CASFSSYNEQFF.

The J gene is TRBJ2-1, the V gene TRBV27; TRBD2 matches 10 bases. In germline, CDR1 is MNHEY, CDR2 SMNVEV (reference sequence). This CDR3 is built from 16 residues. J was trimmed by 7 bases and V by 6 bases; bases with no gene match: 12. The CDR3 region has the DNA TGTGCCAGCAGCCGCCTCAGCGGGAGGGCCGGAAATGAGCAGTTCTTC. This encodes CASSRLSGRAGNEQFF.

This chain uses TRBV4-2 with TRBJ2-7, with a weak D call TRBD2 (5 bases). Germline CDR1 and CDR2: LGHNA and YNFKEQ. This CDR3 region has 15 residues. V lost 0 bases to trimming and J lost 0 bases, with 9 bases between them. CDR3 amino acids: CASSQDQEASYEQYF. Written as DNA, the CDR3 is TGTGCCAGCAGCCAAGACCAGGAGGCCTCCTACGAGCAGTACTTC.

The V gene is TRBV28, the J gene TRBJ2-7; 7 bases are a match to TRBD1. The trim removed 8 bases at V and 4 bases at J, leaving 8 bases unmatched. Germline CDR1 reads MDHEN; CDR2 reads SYDVKM. CDR3 size: 13 residues. In DNA form, the CDR3 reads TGTGCCAGCTACTCCGGGACAGAGTACGAGCAGTACTTC. Translation gives CASYSGTEYEQYF. The full variable domain, with the rest looked up from reference TRBV28 and TRBJ2-7, is DVKVTQSSRYLVKRTGEKVFLECVQDMDHENMFWYRQDPGLGLRLIYFSYDVKMKEKGDIPEGYSVSREKKERFSLILESASTNQTSMYLCASYSGTEYEQYFGPGTRLTVT.

The chain couples TRBV7-8 to TRBJ1-1; D remains unclear. Per germline, CDR1 SGHVS and CDR2 FQNEAQ. V dropped 5 bases and J dropped 2 bases, with 12 bases sitting between them. There are 14 residues in the CDR3. Here the CDR3 reads CASSRLRLNTEAFF. The CDR3 DNA is TGTGCCAGCAGCCGATTGCGGCTTAACACTGAAGCTTTCTTT. Full variable domain (outside the CDR3, taken from reference TRBV7-8 and TRBJ1-1): GAGVSQSPRYKVAKRGQDVALRCDPISGHVSLFWYQQALGQGPEFLTYFQNEAQLDKSGLPSDRFFAERPEGSVSTLKIQRTQQEDSAVYLCASSRLRLNTEAFFGQGTRLTVV.